This TCR beta chain comes out of a study of cytomegalovirus exposure and HLA in healthy donors (dated by TCRdb to 2016 to 2017). About the study as a whole: An earlier analysis of roughly 570 of the donors reported 276 Gb of sequence data and 117 million unique TCR beta sequences obtained from around 180 million T cells. Around 320 gigabases of sequencing data and 70 million to 100 million unique TCR sequences were included in an early release covering 550 to 800 HLA-typed donors. The genetic ancestry cluster associated with self-reported Caucasian donors included roughly 84% of the approximately 430 genotyped donors. The study aimed to test whether signatures of past pathogen exposure could be identified by cataloging public T cell receptors. Using immunosequencing, the study profiled T cell repertoires from 500 to 800 subjects and related those repertoires to cytomegalovirus serostatus. In addition to the first cohort of around 670 subjects, a separate validation cohort of around 110 different subjects was used. To predict cytomegalovirus infection status, the study brought together high-throughput TCR immunosequencing, statistical association of individual TCRs with disease status, and machine learning. A later analysis re-analyzed previously published TCR beta repertoires from about 600 donors and added high-resolution HLA genotyping to study TCR occurrence patterns. Rather than using new phenotypic data, the later analysis identified candidate immune exposures from TCR beta sequences and from how often those sequences occurred across donors. To decide whether each TCR beta V gene segment behaved as functional or pseudogenic, an earlier analysis of 587 of the donors relied on high-throughput TCR beta sequencing. Alongside the repertoire data, information on donor age, sex, ethnicity and CMV serostatus was compiled. A later genetic analysis took genome-wide SNP genotypes for about three fifths of the 666 donors and used that subset as a discovery cohort. All discovery cohort repertoires had been generated using a single sequencing platform. Both class I and class II loci were covered by HLA typing, at four-digit resolution. The number of typed donors differed by locus: about 620-630 for A, B, C, DRB1 and DQB1; roughly 510 for DQA1; around 580 for DPA1; and about 450 for DPB1. Because of strong linkage in the cohort, 4 to 6 DR-DQ haplotypes were treated as single units for association and clustering. Across roughly 420 genotyped donors of the cohort, an average of approximately 240,000 unique TCR beta nucleotide sequences per donor were sequenced, and approximately 17% of those sequences were non-productive.

The method behind the library was the immunoSEQ multiplex PCR assay. The multiplex PCR relied on a mix of 60 forward primers for TCR Vbeta segments and 13 reverse primers for TCR Jbeta segments. Amplification of the CDR3 region of rearranged TCR beta genes was performed with a multiplex PCR assay on genomic DNA. The Illumina HiSeq System was used to sequence the amplified TCR beta libraries as 87-base-pair reads. Regarding the original processing steps: Across the roughly 600 repertoires, a later analysis counted 80 million or so unique TCR beta chains, around 10 million of which were shared by at least two donors. Raw reads were error-corrected and collapsed into unique sequences with a nearest-neighbor algorithm that merged closely related sequences to remove PCR and sequencing errors. To assign V, D and J gene segments, CDR3 sequences were aligned to IMGT reference sequences. For a sequence to be retained, at least a six-nucleotide match to both a V gene segment and a J gene segment was required. Rearrangements were classified as productive when the CDR3 lacked stop codons and remained in frame with V and J, and all other rearrangements were classified as non-productive. CDR3 was defined according to IMGT convention as the region running from the second conserved V-encoded cysteine to the conserved J-encoded phenylalanine. The earlier analysis of around 640 of the donors excluded sequences that lacked an unambiguous match to a single V gene segment. In an earlier analysis of 450 to 700 of the donors, V segments were called functional above 56.7% productive rearrangements and were called segregating when the between-donor standard deviation exceeded 5%. To diagnose cytomegalovirus status from the catalog of TCR beta chain sequences, a statistical classification framework was built. In a later analysis, TCR nucleotide sequences were compared against IMGT/GENE-DB human TR gene sequences so that V and J genes could be assigned. Using the TCRdist pipeline, a later analysis assigned CDR3 sequences along with most-parsimonious VDJ recombination scenarios. In a later analysis, each TCR beta chain was defined by its CDR3 amino acid sequence together with its V-gene family, and reads lacking a unique V-gene family were excluded. In a later analysis, some 600 highly shared, low-generation-probability nucleotide sequences were removed to address suspected cross-contamination and a sequencing artifact. For each public chain, a later analysis derived a clonal expansion index from normalized ranks of inferred template counts within each repertoire. In a later analysis, generation probabilities were computed using a VDJ recombination model fitted to out-of-frame rearrangements, and the results were checked against IGoR. A later analysis scored TCR-TCR, TCR-HLA and TCR-CMV co-occurrence with hypergeometric tests, applying a repertoire-size bias correction to TCR pairs. To estimate false discovery rates, a later analysis permuted the HLA or CMV assignments 20 times. In a later analysis, co-occurring TCRs were grouped using DBSCAN, and TCRdist sequence similarity was added for clustering within HLA-allele-positive subsets. Repertoires with fewer than 30,000 or more than 120,000 public chains were left out of co-occurrence clustering, as were four to six repertoires with anomalous nucleotide sharing. TCRdb holds this immuneACCESS table with in-frame rearrangements only. Some clones are missing; in checked studies, unresolved V genes explain under half, and the rest has no known cause. The DNA gave D and trimming, while V, J and clone size come from that table. The sample table contains more than 140,000 clones; only one count was recorded for 55% to 70% of them. 3% of the sample goes to the ten largest clones.

General conclusions and limits of the study: A later genetic analysis associated a missense DCLRE1C variant with V-gene and J-gene trimming of TCR beta chains, and an independent cohort replicated the association. Three of the identified cytomegalovirus-associated TCR beta chains were confirmed in vitro to be specific for cytomegalovirus antigens. The classifier was reported to diagnose cytomegalovirus status with high specificity and sensitivity in both the original and validation cohorts. A cluster of highly shared sequence variants was judged likely to be a technical artifact of the sequencing pipeline. Several of the top co-occurrence clusters appeared to be linked to parvovirus B19, influenza, CMV and Epstein-Barr virus, according to a later analysis. In an earlier analysis of a few hundred of the donors, most TCR beta V segments were observed in productive rearrangements about 87% or about 30% of the time, broadly matching IMGT annotations. In a later analysis, the rate of TCR association differed among HLA loci, with DRB1 alleles having the most associated TCRs and HLA-C alleles having the fewest. In this cohort, only TCR beta chains were sequenced, and detectable features were limited by the absence of alpha or paired-chain data. Correlated functional status among segregating V segments might be attributable to linkage disequilibrium, but an unknown experimental factor could not be ruled out. According to a later analysis, most CMV-associated TCR beta chains appeared to be HLA-restricted, and the HLA associations seemed to be driven largely by CMV exposure. For the cohort, immune exposure information was limited to CMV serostatus. According to the authors, the approach could potentially be generalized to other disease states and immunological phenotypes. Roughly uniform sequencing depth across donors was assumed in presence/absence analyses, although this assumption may not hold. In the study, around 160 TCR beta chains were listed as associated with cytomegalovirus. A further reported finding was that TCR beta sequences accurately predicted the HLA-A and HLA-B alleles for most subjects in the first cohort. Most TCR sequences were seen in very few donors, while some public TCRs were found in many individuals. Compared with the approximately 720-donor mean, donors in an Asian-associated ancestry cluster had fewer N-insertions in productive TCRs, according to a later genetic analysis. In a later analysis, HLA-associated TCR beta chains showed more clonal expansion and lower generation probabilities than non-associated chains that were equally common. When HLA alleles, especially DR and DQ, strongly co-occurred, TCR associations were difficult to assign to individual alleles. At a false discovery rate of 0.05, a later analysis linked around 17,000 TCR beta sequences to specific HLA alleles. Because HLA typing was unavailable for some donors at each locus, only the typed subset was used in association tests. The 87-base-pair reads could not distinguish some IMGT-functional V segments, including TRBV6-2 and TRBV6-3, so those segments were excluded. Seventeen rarely observed V segments, including chromosome 9 orphons, were excluded from the earlier analysis of approximately 500 of the donors because counts were too low.

As concerns this clone: Its antigen specificity is not known. No quality values exist for individual bases; no much larger clone is one base distant.

The cohort comprised some 730 healthy bone marrow donors. At the time of sampling, all cohort members were nominally healthy, though unrecorded immune exposures were likely present. The donor tested CMV seropositive, placing the donor among the 290 or so seropositive members of the cohort. Each donor provided a peripheral blood sample, and peripheral blood mononuclear cells were used for TCR beta sequencing. Genomic DNA extraction from the blood cell samples was performed with the Qiagen DNeasy Blood Extraction Kit. The CDR3 goes from the cysteine to the phenylalanine over 13 residues. Left in the record is the CDR3 DNA by itself, 39 bases read in frame from the first base. Looking up the germline V gene yields CDR1 SNHLY and CDR2 FYNNEI.

The TCR sequence derives from a woman in her twenties or thirties in good health and CMV-seropositive. This chain joins TRBV2 to TRBJ2-3; the D gene is possibly TRBD2, with 6 bases matching. Material: PBMCs. For the CDR3, the sequence is CVQGGRGTDTQYF. The DNA sequence is given as TGTGTCCAGGGAGGCAGGGGCACAGATACGCAGTATTTT. Reference TRBV2 and TRBJ2-3 proteins supply the regions before and after the CDR3; the full variable domain is: EPEVTQTPSHQVTQMGQEVILRCVPISNHLYFYWYRQILGQKVEFLVSFYNNEISEKSEIFDDQFSVERPDGSNFTLKIRSTKLEDSAMYFCVQGGRGTDTQYFGPGTRLTVL.